This TCR beta chain was observed in a study of blood T cell repertoires in COVID-19. In the study overall: Sites across the United States, Italy and Spain contributed samples from acute and convalescent COVID-19. Sources were T cells, B-cell-depleted T cells, or PBMCs; the material itself was cDNA or gDNA.

Original processing notes: Nucleated cell number was recorded as an estimate derived from reference gene primer amplification. Assay used: immunoSEQ multiplex PCR; TCRdb lists only in-frame clones, some missing. Clone size and the V and J calls come from that table; the DNA yielded D and trimming. The sample shows about 24,000 clones, roughly nine tenths of them seen only once. V trimming: 7 bases; J trimming: 8 bases; junction bases outside the gene matches: 7. CDR3 size: 13 residues. Germline-derived CDR1 and CDR2 are SNHLY and FYNNEI. This rearrangement joins TRBV2 to TRBJ1-5, with 8 bases aligning to TRBD1. The source of this sequence is a woman in her seventies with active COVID-19. Sequencing was carried out using peripheral blood. The CDR3 protein is CASKDRGGEPQHF. The CDR3, as DNA: TGTGCCAGCAAAGACAGGGGAGGGGAGCCCCAGCATTTT.